The 8 T cell receptor beta chains below all came from one sample that was sequenced in a study of yellow fever vaccine responses in identical twins. TCRdb fed the RT-PCR reads into MiXCR, producing one record per CDR3 protein. The sample contains fewer than 4,500 distinct CDR3 sequences, 90% of which appear only once. This specimen consisted of T cells from blood (PBMCs), unsorted or a sorted subset (not recorded which), obtained before or after yellow fever vaccination (not recorded which). The source is a woman aged 18 to 35 who received the yellow fever vaccine.

V is TRBV20-1 and J is TRBJ2-1; maybe TRBD2 (6 bases). V lost 2 bases, J lost 3 bases, and 20 bases lay in between. The CDR3 covers 17 residues. Germline-derived CDR1 and CDR2 are DFQATT and SNEGSKA (reference sequence). CDR3 protein: CSARKTGTGKFYNEQFF. DNA of the CDR3: TGCAGTGCTAGAAAAACCGGGACTGGAAAATTCTACAATGAGCAGTTCTTC.

The chain links TRBV27 to TRBJ2-7; 9 nucleotides line up with TRBD2. Germline lookup yields CDR1 MNHEY and CDR2 SMNVEV (reference sequence). The trim removed 5 bases at V and 4 bases at J, leaving 6 bases unmatched. The CDR3 has 14 amino acids. CDR3 in amino acids: CASSRVREGYEQYF. The CDR3 nucleotides are TGTGCCAGCAGTAGGGTGCGGGAGGGGTACGAGCAGTACTTC.

V is TRBV5-6 and J is TRBJ2-1; D call uncertain. The CDR3 totals 12 residues. V lost 0 bases and J 6 bases, leaving 4 bases between the germline ends. Germline loops: CDR1 SGHDT, CDR2 YYEEEE. The CDR3 loop is CASSLGSNEQFF. The CDR3 DNA sequence: TGTGCCAGCAGCTTGGGGTCCAATGAGCAGTTCTTC.

The rearrangement uses TRBV9 and TRBJ2-5, with 9 bases fitting TRBD2. This CDR3 is built from 15 residues. With 0 bases clipped from V and 4 bases from J, the junction kept 4 bases outside the gene matches. CDR1 is SGDLS and CDR2 is YYNGEE in the germline V gene. CDR3 loop: CASSVESSGVETQYF. The DNA for the CDR3 is TGTGCCAGCAGCGTAGAGTCTAGCGGGGTAGAGACCCAGTACTTC.

The chain couples TRBV2 to TRBJ2-1; D remains ambiguous. Germline V gene lookup returns CDR1 SNHLY and CDR2 FYNNEI. Trimming shortened V by 5 bases and J by 0 bases, and 11 bases separated the two germline ends. The CDR3 consists of 15 residues. The CDR3 coding sequence is TGTGCCAGCAGTCCTACAGTCAGCTCCTACAATGAGCAGTTCTTC. Encoded protein: CASSPTVSSYNEQFF.

The chain joins TRBV29-1 to TRBJ2-1; D gene ambiguous. V lost 4 bases, J lost 4 bases, and 8 bases lay in between. In germline, CDR1 is SQVTM, CDR2 ANQGSEA. The CDR3 runs to 12 residues. The CDR3 sequence: CSVAVGYNEQFF. In DNA, the CDR3 is TGCAGCGTTGCGGTTGGTTACAATGAGCAGTTCTTC.

This chain links TRBV6-1 with TRBJ2-3, with D perhaps matching TRBD2 (6 bases). Trimming cost V 7 bases and J 2 bases, with 22 bases left between them. CDR1 and CDR2 (germline): MNHNS, SASEGT. The CDR3 is made up of 17 amino acids. The CDR3: CASTYGSGTSYTDTQYF. The DNA of the CDR3 is TGTGCCAGCACCTACGGGAGCGGAACCTCTTACACAGATACGCAGTATTTT.

This chain connects TRBV15 to TRBJ2-3, with 11 bases that match TRBD2. The germline CDR1 and CDR2 sequences are LNHNV and YYDKDF (reference sequence). The J segment lost 1 base and the V segment lost 2 bases, leaving 5 bases of the junction unmatched. This CDR3 comprises 17 residues. CDR3 in amino acids: CATSRSASGRRTDTQYF. CDR3 in DNA: TGTGCCACCAGCAGATCGGCTAGCGGGAGGCGCACAGATACGCAGTATTTT.